What follows are 15 T cell receptor beta chains derived from one specimen sequenced in a study of T cell repertoires in cytomegalovirus infection. TCRdb analysed the reads with MiXCR anew, one entry per CDR3 protein. Among a few hundred thousand distinct CDR3 sequences listed, roughly 34% were seen once. Their cognate antigens are unknown. The sequencing used cultured PBMCs, collected from culture after CMV antigen stimulation. Receptors were obtained from a human donor in good health (CMV status not recorded). Some clones in this sample may be carry-over from other donors' samples.

The chain couples TRBV5-1 to TRBJ1-1, with D possibly TRBD1 on 6 matching bases. The CDR3 runs to 15 residues. Deletions cut 0 bases from V and 1 base from J, with 10 bases between. Germline values: CDR1 SGHRS, CDR2 YFSETQ. DNA for the CDR3: TGCGCCAGCAGCTTGGATCGGACAGCGAACACTGAAGCTTTCTTT. It yields the protein CASSLDRTANTEAFF. Full variable domain (outside the CDR3, taken from reference TRBV5-1 and TRBJ1-1): KAGVTQTPRYLIKTRGQQVTLSCSPISGHRSVSWYQQTPGQGLQFLFEYFSETQRNKGNFPGRFSGRQFSNSRSEMNVSTLELGDSALYLCASSLDRTANTEAFFGQGTRLTVV.

The V gene is TRBV2, the J gene TRBJ1-1; 7 nucleotides agree with TRBD1. Germline V gene sequence: CDR1 SNHLY, CDR2 FYNNEI. V gave up 8 bases and J gave up 0 bases; unmatched junction bases: 6. This CDR3 has 14 residues. CDR3 coding DNA: TGTGCCAGCCGCGGGACAGCGATGAACACTGAAGCTTTCTTT. Amino acid sequence: CASRGTAMNTEAFF.

This clonotype was counted once. The chain combines TRBV28 with TRBJ2-5; no clear D gene. The CDR3 covers 13 residues. Between the trimmed V and J ends, which lost 11 bases and 2 bases, there was a span of 15 bases. The germline CDR1 and CDR2 sequences are MDHEN and SYDVKM. The CDR3 loop reads CAAVQEGQETQYF. The CDR3, as DNA: TGTGCCGCCGTTCAAGAAGGACAAGAGACCCAGTACTTC.

The chain couples TRBV29-1 to TRBJ2-7; 7 positions agree with TRBD2. This CDR3 has 13 amino acids. Per germline, CDR1 SQVTM and CDR2 ANQGSEA. The V segment lost 7 bases and the J segment 4 bases; nucleotides outside the gene matches: 10. Written as DNA, the CDR3 is TGCAGCGCCCCGGGGGGTGTGGAATACGAGCAGTACTTC. Translated, it gives CSAPGGVEYEQYF.

V and J are TRBV6-2 or TRBV6-3 and TRBJ1-1; TRBD1 might be the D (6 bases). Trimming took 5 bases from V and 5 from J, leaving 21 bases between them. Per the germline V gene, CDR1 is MNHEY and CDR2 is SVGEGT. The CDR3 is made up of 16 amino acids. The DNA of the CDR3 is TGTGCCAGCAGTGCTAAACAGGGACCGGCTGGAACTGAAGCTTTCTTT. It encodes CASSAKQGPAGTEAFF.

This clonotype turned up a few times. The V gene is TRBV11-2, the J gene TRBJ2-3; no definite D call. The V gene lost 4 bases and the J gene lost 3 bases, with 11 bases spanning the gap. The CDR3 contains 14 residues. CDR1 is SGHAT and CDR2 is FQNNGV in the germline V gene. The CDR3 nucleotides are TGTGCCAGCAGCTCCGGACCGAAGACAGATACGCAGTATTTT. Its protein product is CASSSGPKTDTQYF.

The chain is built from TRBV11-1 and TRBJ2-1, with 14 bases matching TRBD2. Germline lookup yields CDR1 SGHAT and CDR2 FQDESV (reference sequence). The CDR3 covers 18 residues. The trim removed 5 bases at V and 2 bases at J, leaving 8 bases unmatched. In DNA, the CDR3 is TGTGCCAGCAGCCCAGGGACTAGCGGGAGATCCACCTACAATGAGCAGTTCTTC. It encodes CASSPGTSGRSTYNEQFF.

This sequence joins TRBV7-6 and TRBJ2-7, with TRBD1 identical over 10 bases. The V gene end was trimmed by 5 bases and the J gene end by 1 base; junction bases not matched to a gene: 5. This CDR3 comprises 15 residues. The germline gives CDR1 SGHVS, CDR2 FNYEAQ. The CDR3 nucleotides read TGTGCCAGCAGCCCCCGACAGGGGGCGTCCTACGAGCAGTACTTC. Protein: CASSPRQGASYEQYF.

The rearrangement joins TRBV19 to TRBJ2-1, with 7 bases fitting TRBD2. V shed 7 bases, J shed 3 bases, and the junction held 12 bases outside the gene matches. Germline loops: CDR1 LNHDA, CDR2 SQIVND (reference sequence). This CDR3 has 16 amino acids. This CDR3 is CASNTLGGKDYNEQFF. CDR3 bases: TGTGCCAGTAATACCCTCGGGGGGAAAGACTACAATGAGCAGTTCTTC. The whole variable domain, filled in from reference TRBV19 and TRBJ2-1, reads DGGITQSPKYLFRKEGQNVTLSCEQNLNHDAMYWYRQDPGQGLRLIYYSQIVNDFQKGDIAEGYSVSREKKESFPLTVTSAQKNPTAFYLCASNTLGGKDYNEQFFGPGTRLTVL.

This clonotype was counted many times. The rearrangement links TRBV7-8 to TRBJ2-1; 11 nucleotides agree with TRBD2. V lost 5 bases to trimming and J lost 5 bases; unmatched junction nucleotides: 5. CDR3 length equals 15 residues. Germline V CDR1 and CDR2: SGHVS, FQNEAQ. The CDR3 region has the DNA TGTGCCAGCAGCCCCGGACTAGCGGGTAACAATGAGCAGTTCTTC. Protein: CASSPGLAGNNEQFF.

The chain carries TRBV2 and TRBJ2-5, with TRBD1 matching over 8 bases. Germline-derived CDR1 and CDR2 are SNHLY and FYNNEI. Trimming removed 9 bases from V and 4 bases from J; junction bases left unmatched: 10. CDR3 size: 14 residues. The CDR3 coding sequence is TGTGCCAGAGCCTCGACAGGGGTTACAGAGACCCAGTACTTC. Encoded protein: CARASTGVTETQYF. The full variable domain, in which reference TRBV2 and TRBJ2-5 provide the parts outside the CDR3, is EPEVTQTPSHQVTQMGQEVILRCVPISNHLYFYWYRQILGQKVEFLVSFYNNEISEKSEIFDDQFSVERPDGSNFTLKIRSTKLEDSAMYFCARASTGVTETQYFGPGTRLLVL.

This clonotype was seen more than once but under ten times. In nucleotides, the CDR3 is TGTGCCAGCAGCTTATATTCAGGCAGGGGTTTGGAGACCCAGTACTTC. It yields the protein CASSLYSGRGLETQYF. The chain combines TRBV7-8 with TRBJ2-5, with D perhaps TRBD1 (6 bases). Trimming shortened V by 2 bases and J by 5 bases, and 18 bases separated the two germline ends. Germline CDR1 reads SGHVS; CDR2 reads FQNEAQ. This CDR3 has 16 residues.

The chain recombines TRBV6-1 with TRBJ2-7; a possible D gene is TRBD1 (5 bases). The CDR3 has 12 residues. V was shortened by 6 bases and J by 1 base, with 7 bases between the two germline ends. From germline, CDR1 is MNHNS and CDR2 SASEGT. The CDR3 coding sequence is TGTGCCAGCAGGACAGCATCCTACGAGCAGTACGTC. It translates to CASRTASYEQYV.

This clonotype appeared many times. This rearrangement joins TRBV7-2 to TRBJ2-2, with D unresolved. The V and J ends lost 5 bases and 6 bases respectively, with 16 bases between them. CDR1 and CDR2 from the germline V gene are SGHTA and FQGNSA. This CDR3 has 15 amino acids. CDR3 in amino acids: CASSRRQLPPGELFF. Written as DNA, the CDR3 is TGTGCCAGCAGCCGACGACAACTTCCTCCCGGGGAGCTGTTTTTT.

The chain couples TRBV7-2 to TRBJ1-4; D is undetermined. Trimming cost V 2 bases and J 5 bases, with 9 bases left between them. The CDR3 is 14 residues long. Germline assignment: CDR1 SGHTA and CDR2 FQGNSA. The CDR3 DNA is TGTGCCAGCAGCTTAAGCTGGGGAAATGAAAAACTGTTTTTT. Translated, it gives CASSLSWGNEKLFF.